This T cell receptor beta chain was sequenced during a study of post-analysis software for immune sequencing data. Study observations and caveats: There were several TRBV segments more frequent in patients than controls, and TRBV5-6, TRBV5-1 and TRBV20-1 were among them.

This clonotype was observed a handful of times. Its matching antigen is unknown. Sequencing libraries made from TCR beta cDNA carried unique molecular identifiers. TCRdb reprocessed the PCR reads with MiXCR, giving one entry per CDR3 protein. The repertoire holds 750,000 to 950,000 distinct CDR3 sequences, more than 45% seen once, with approximately 4.4% in the top ten. The CDR3 loop spans 16 amino acids. The V gene's germline CDR1 is MNHNY and CDR2 SVGAGI (reference sequence). Trimming left V 2 bases short and J 5 bases short, with 19 bases between. Sequencing input: blood. The chain links TRBV6-6 to TRBJ2-7; D ambiguous. This clonotype was obtained from a girl between 5 and 17 years old with multiple sclerosis. The CDR3 bases are TGTGCCAGCAGTTACCCGGTTCGGGTTGAGGACCACGAGCAGTACTTC. It is translated as CASSYPVRVEDHEQYF.